These T cell receptor beta chains were read from a single sample in a study of shared clonotypes between healthy human individuals. Only in-frame clones appear in the TCRdb table, and some are missing; sequencing was by immunoSEQ multiplex PCR. The table has 730,000 or so clones, around 72% seen once. Source material: memory CD4+ T cells sorted from blood. Receptors were obtained from a woman aged 30 to 39 in good health. Each CDR3 is given with its conserved first and last residue. The D gene is left open where the match is weak. Clone size, where shown, is once, few, many, or a class for clones that have expanded.

d_gene | j_gene | abundance | v_gene | len | CDR3aa | CDR3nt
TRBD1 | TRBJ2-5 | - | TRBV6-5 | 15 | CASSYSGQGRETQYF | TGTGCCAGCAGTTACTCGGGACAGGGTCGCGAGACCCAGTACTTC
TRBD1 | TRBJ1-5 | - | TRBV6-6 | 16 | CASRPPGQGVNQPQHF | TGTGCCAGCAGACCTCCGGGACAGGGAGTCAATCAGCCCCAGCATTTT
- | TRBJ2-2 | once | TRBV27 | 14 | CASSLLGAGGELFF | TGTGCCAGCAGTTTGTTGGGGGCGGGCGGGGAGCTGTTTTTT
TRBD1 | TRBJ1-4 | - | TRBV14 | 14 | CASSQLTGDEKLFF | TGTGCCAGCAGCCAACTGACAGGGGATGAAAAACTGTTTTTT
- | TRBJ1-2 | many | TRBV5-1 | 13 | CASSPTGTSGYTF | TGCGCCAGCAGCCCGACCGGGACAAGTGGCTACACCTTC
- | TRBJ2-2 | - | TRBV30 | 14 | CARERRINTGELFF | TGTGCCAGAGAAAGACGGATAAACACCGGGGAGCTGTTTTTT
TRBD1 | TRBJ2-3 | - | TRBV28 | 16 | CASSPSGQGLTDTQYF | TGTGCCAGCAGTCCCTCAGGACAGGGTCTCACAGATACGCAGTATTTT
TRBD1 | TRBJ1-3 | - | TRBV28 | 17 | CASSPGTGGLSGNTIYF | TGTGCCAGCAGTCCCGGTACAGGGGGGCTCTCTGGAAACACCATATATTTT
- | TRBJ1-4 | - | TRBV28 | 15 | CASSLGGATNEKLFF | TGTGCCAGCAGTTTAGGAGGGGCAACTAATGAAAAACTGTTTTTT
- | TRBJ2-1 | - | TRBV28 | 16 | CASSLWEATSYNEQFF | TGTGCCAGCAGTTTATGGGAGGCCACCTCCTACAATGAGCAGTTCTTC
TRBD1 | TRBJ2-3 | - | TRBV19 | 14 | CASSELQGADTQYF | TGTGCCAGTAGTGAACTGCAGGGGGCGGATACGCAGTATTTT
- | TRBJ2-7 | - | TRBV29-1 | 13 | CSVGTGDFGEQYF | TGCAGCGTTGGCACAGGGGACTTTGGAGAGCAGTACTTC
TRBD1 | TRBJ2-7 | - | TRBV5-1 | 14 | CASSLRDRAYEQYF | TGCGCCAGCAGCCTGAGGGACAGGGCCTACGAGCAGTACTTC
- | TRBJ1-4 | - | TRBV6-1 | 15 | CASRQGTGLNEKLFF | TGTGCCAGCAGACAAGGTACAGGCCTGAATGAAAAACTGTTTTTT
- | TRBJ1-3 | - | TRBV15 | 15 | CATSSRGLGGNTIYF | TGTGCCACCAGTTCCAGGGGATTGGGAGGAAACACCATATATTTT
- | TRBJ2-4 | - | TRBV7-2 | 15 | CASSRTALAKNIQYF | TGTGCCAGCAGTCGGACTGCCCTAGCCAAAAACATTCAGTACTTC
- | TRBJ2-5 | - | TRBV6-5 | 14 | CASSTPGARGTQYF | TGTGCCAGCAGTACCCCCGGGGCCAGGGGGACCCAGTACTTC
TRBD2 | TRBJ2-7 | - | TRBV5-1 | 16 | CASSFTQLAGGYEQYF | TGCGCCAGCAGCTTTACGCAGCTAGCGGGAGGCTACGAGCAGTACTTC
- | TRBJ2-3 | - | TRBV5-4 | 14 | CASSLFLDTDTQYF | TGTGCCAGCAGCTTGTTTTTGGATACAGATACGCAGTATTTT
- | TRBJ2-3 | - | TRBV4-1 | 16 | CASSLLVPTSTDTQYF | TGCGCCAGCAGCCTTCTAGTTCCCACTAGCACAGATACGCAGTATTTT
TRBD2 | TRBJ2-2 | - | TRBV5-6 | 18 | CASSLVGLAGGGTGELFF | TGTGCCAGCAGCTTGGTAGGCTTAGCGGGAGGTGGAACCGGGGAGCTGTTTTTT
- | TRBJ2-2 | few | TRBV5-6 | 13 | CASSRDLGRELFF | TGTGCCAGCAGCCGGGACCTTGGTCGGGAGCTGTTTTTT
TRBD1 | TRBJ2-1 | - | TRBV14 | 17 | CASSQGVTGQGLYKQFF | TGTGCCAGCAGCCAAGGAGTTACGGGACAGGGATTATACAAGCAGTTCTTC
TRBD2 | TRBJ2-3 | - | TRBV5-1 | 13 | CASSFRGEDTQYF | TGCGCCAGCAGCTTTCGGGGGGAAGATACGCAGTATTTT
TRBD1 | TRBJ1-4 | - | TRBV15 | 15 | CATSREPQGGEKLFF | TGTGCCACCAGCAGAGAACCCCAGGGGGGCGAAAAACTGTTTTTT
- | TRBJ2-5 | once | TRBV28 | 11 | CATTRKETQYF | TGTGCCACAACCAGGAAAGAGACCCAGTACTTC
- | TRBJ2-5 | - | TRBV11-2 | 14 | CASSLEGGQETQYF | TGTGCCAGCAGCTTAGAAGGGGGACAAGAGACCCAGTACTTC
- | TRBJ1-2 | - | TRBV27 | 14 | CASSPSSGWYGYTF | TGTGCCAGCAGTCCGTCATCGGGTTGGTATGGCTACACCTTC
- | TRBJ2-1 | few | TRBV5-1 | 16 | CASSPDPRPLGNEQFF | TGCGCCAGCAGTCCCGACCCTCGCCCCCTTGGGAATGAGCAGTTCTTC
- | TRBJ2-4 | - | TRBV7-9 | 18 | CASSGNPLREIAKNIQYF | TGTGCCAGCAGCGGTAACCCGCTTCGGGAAATAGCCAAAAACATTCAGTACTTC
- | TRBJ2-7 | - | TRBV28 | 16 | CASSLVGGSLSNEQYF | TGTGCCAGCAGTTTGGTAGGGGGGAGTCTCAGCAACGAGCAGTACTTC
TRBD1 | TRBJ1-1 | - | TRBV10-3 | 15 | CAISEGTGGRTEAFF | TGTGCCATCAGTGAAGGGACAGGGGGAAGGACTGAAGCTTTCTTT
- | TRBJ2-7 | - | TRBV27 | 14 | CASSLGPGSYEQYF | TGTGCCAGCAGTTTGGGACCGGGAAGCTACGAGCAGTACTTC
- | TRBJ1-4 | - | TRBV18 | 14 | CASSPGTGDEKLFF | TGTGCCAGCTCACCTGGGACTGGGGACGAAAAACTGTTTTTT
- | TRBJ1-5 | - | TRBV2 | 13 | CASTEQHNQPQHF | TGTGCCAGCACGGAGCAGCACAATCAGCCCCAGCATTTT
- | TRBJ1-1 | - | TRBV4-2 | 16 | CASSHPTFERDTEAFF | TGTGCCAGCAGCCACCCCACGTTCGAGAGGGACACTGAAGCTTTCTTT
TRBD2 | TRBJ2-7 | - | TRBV28 | 17 | CASKGWTSGASSYEQYF | TGTGCCAGCAAAGGATGGACTAGCGGGGCGAGCTCCTACGAGCAGTACTTC
TRBD1 | TRBJ1-2 | - | TRBV27 | 13 | CASSARTGFGYTF | TGTGCCAGCAGTGCCCGGACAGGGTTTGGCTACACCTTC
- | TRBJ2-7 | - | TRBV30 | 13 | CAWAPDEGTEQYF | TGTGCCTGGGCTCCCGATGAGGGAACCGAGCAGTACTTC
- | TRBJ1-1 | - | TRBV18 | 15 | CASSPNRDSNTEAFF | TGTGCCAGCTCACCAAACAGGGATTCGAACACTGAAGCTTTCTTT
TRBD2 | TRBJ2-1 | - | TRBV25-1 | 14 | CASSGGTSGNEQFF | TGTGCCAGCAGTGGGGGGACTAGCGGGAATGAGCAGTTCTTC
TRBD1 | TRBJ1-5 | - | TRBV6-7 | 15 | CASSQGQGINQPQHF | TGTGCCAGCAGTCAGGGACAGGGGATCAATCAGCCCCAGCATTTT
- | TRBJ2-2 | - | TRBV6-5 | 14 | CASSRDFYTGELFF | TGTGCCAGCAGCCGGGACTTCTACACCGGGGAGCTGTTTTTT
- | TRBJ1-3 | - | TRBV10-3 | 14 | CAISESGAKNTIYF | TGTGCCATCAGTGAGTCAGGGGCCAAAAACACCATATATTTT
- | TRBJ2-3 | - | TRBV5-1 | 16 | CASSPVGGTSTDTQYF | TGCGCCAGCAGCCCCGTCGGCGGAACTAGCACAGATACGCAGTATTTT
- | TRBJ1-4 | - | TRBV19 | 15 | CASRNKALPGEKLFF | TGTGCCAGTAGGAATAAGGCTCTCCCCGGCGAAAAACTGTTTTTT
TRBD2 | TRBJ2-1 | - | TRBV19 | 17 | CASSTPGTSGTYNEQFF | TGTGCCAGTAGTACCCCGGGGACTAGCGGGACCTACAATGAGCAGTTCTTC
- | TRBJ1-1 | once | TRBV5-6 | 12 | CASSQQEAEAFF | TGTGCCAGCAGTCAGCAGGAGGCTGAAGCTTTCTTT
- | TRBJ2-2 | - | TRBV6-1 | 15 | CASRTTGGGTGELFF | TGTGCCAGCAGGACCACGGGGGGCGGTACCGGGGAGCTGTTTTTT